The 18 T cell receptor beta chains listed next were all sequenced from one sample in a study of T cell repertoires in cytomegalovirus infection. Which antigens these TCRs recognize remains unknown. TCRdb reprocessed the reads with MiXCR, giving one entry per CDR3 protein. The sample yields about 890,000 distinct CDR3 sequences, approximately 31% seen once. The sample was cultured CD8+ T cells from PBMCs, taken from culture after CMV antigen stimulation. These receptors were obtained from a human donor in good health (CMV status not recorded). Some clones in this sample may be carry-over from other donors' samples.

The V call is TRBV20-1, the J call TRBJ2-3; TRBD1 agrees at 7 bases. The CDR3 spans 15 residues. The germline CDR1 and CDR2 sequences are DFQATT and SNEGSKA (reference sequence). V lost 4 bases and J lost 1; bases outside the gene matches: 8. CDR3 sequence: CSAIQGVSGTDTQYF. CDR3 nucleotide sequence: TGCAGTGCTATTCAGGGGGTCAGTGGCACAGATACGCAGTATTTT.

This clonotype turned up a few times. The V and J genes are TRBV6-5 and TRBJ2-5; D is ambiguous. V was clipped by 0 bases and J by 5 bases, with 10 bases between them. The germline V gene has CDR1 MNHEY and CDR2 SVGAGI. This CDR3 is built from 14 residues. As DNA, the CDR3 is TGTGCCAGCAGTTACTCGACTTCTGGGGAGACCCAGTACTTC. Translated, it gives CASSYSTSGETQYF.

With regard to this clonotype: Its ends do not fully match the called genes, so a read error is possible. CDR3 DNA: TGTGCCAGCAGCCAAGCGGCCACAGCTAACTATGGCTACACCTTC. This gives the protein CASSQAATANYGYTF. The chain combines TRBV4-1 with TRBJ1-2; D is ambiguous. Germline-derived CDR1 and CDR2 are MGHRA and YSYEKL. The length of the CDR3 is 15 residues.

The chain uses TRBV7-2 and TRBJ2-7; 10 nucleotides match TRBD2. The trim removed 4 bases at V and 13 bases at J, leaving 10 bases unmatched. The CDR3 runs to 13 residues. Germline V gene sequence: CDR1 SGHTA, CDR2 FQGNSA. CDR3 amino acids: CASSSGSGGPNYF. The CDR3 DNA sequence: TGTGCCAGCAGCTCGGGTAGCGGGGGGCCGAATTACTTC.

This clonotype was detected a few times. The rearrangement uses TRBV5-4 and TRBJ1-2; 7 nucleotides line up with TRBD1. This CDR3 is built from 15 residues. The V segment lost 6 bases and the J segment 2 bases; nucleotides outside the gene matches: 10. CDR1 is SGHNT, CDR2 YYREEE, per germline (reference sequence). CDR3 coding DNA: TGTGCCAGCACCCCTCAGGGGGGGGCCAACTATGGCTACACCTTC. Protein product: CASTPQGGANYGYTF.

This clonotype was counted at least ten times. This CDR3 reads CASSSTSGVQETQYF. The CDR3 nucleotides read TGTGCCAGCAGCTCGACTAGCGGGGTTCAAGAGACCCAGTACTTC. The chain has TRBV7-2 and TRBJ2-5, with 11 nucleotides matching TRBD2. This CDR3 region has 15 residues. Germline CDR1 SGHTA, CDR2 FQGNSA. The trim removed 4 bases at V and 2 bases at J, leaving 3 bases unmatched. The variable domain in full, with the rest retrieved from reference TRBV7-2 and TRBJ2-5, is GAGVSQSPSNKVTEKGKDVELRCDPISGHTALYWYRQSLGQGLEFLIYFQGNSAPDKSGLPSDRFSAERTGGSVSTLTIQRTQQEDSAVYLCASSSTSGVQETQYFGPGTRLLVL.

This clonotype has more than one count but fewer than ten. The V call is TRBV28, the J call TRBJ1-4; D is ambiguous. The CDR3 consists of 14 residues. V lost 6 bases and J lost 11, with 19 bases in between. In germline, CDR1 is MDHEN, CDR2 SYDVKM. The DNA for the CDR3 is TGTGCCAGCAGGCTCGGAGGTGGCGGACCCAAACTGTTTTTT. Its translation: CASRLGGGGPKLFF.

The table lists this clonotype with a few counts. The rearrangement uses TRBV5-6 and TRBJ2-2; 8 bases line up with TRBD2. From germline, CDR1 is SGHDT and CDR2 YYEEEE. The CDR3 has 12 residues. V dropped 7 bases and J dropped 6; count of bases not matched to a gene: 2. CDR3 in DNA: TGTGCCAGCGACGGGAGGGCCGGGGAGCTGTTTTTT. It yields the protein CASDGRAGELFF. Drawing the rest from reference TRBV5-6 and TRBJ2-2, the complete variable domain is DAGVTQSPTHLIKTRGQQVTLRCSPKSGHDTVSWYQQALGQGPQFIFQYYEEEERQRGNFPDRFSGHQFPNYSSELNVNALLLGDSALYLCASDGRAGELFFGEGSRLTVL.

This clonotype was observed a few times. CDR3 region: CASSLWAREGGKDTQYF. CDR3 DNA: TGTGCCAGCAGCTTATGGGCCAGGGAAGGAGGAAAAGATACGCAGTATTTT. The chain is built from TRBV7-8 and TRBJ2-3; D is tentatively TRBD1 or TRBD2 (5 bases each). CDR1 is SGHVS, CDR2 FQNEAQ, per germline. V was shortened by 2 bases and J by 5 bases, with 20 bases between the two germline ends. There are 17 residues in the CDR3.

The chain joins TRBV6-5 to TRBJ2-3; D is unclear. V was pared by 2 bases and J by 0 bases, with 15 bases between. Germline loops: CDR1 MNHEY, CDR2 SVGAGI. This CDR3 contains 17 residues. In DNA form, the CDR3 reads TGTGCCAGCAGTTACGATCGCTCCGGGTCGAGCACAGATACGCAGTATTTT. Its protein product is CASSYDRSGSSTDTQYF.

This chain uses TRBV18 with TRBJ2-7, with D perhaps given as TRBD1 or TRBD2 (5 bases each). Between the trimmed V and J ends, which lost 3 bases and 0 bases, there was a span of 9 bases. Germline assignment: CDR1 KGHSH and CDR2 LQKENI. This CDR3 region has 14 residues. The chain's CDR3 is CASSPGVSSYEQYF. The CDR3, as DNA: TGTGCCAGCTCACCGGGGGTTAGCTCCTACGAGCAGTACTTC.

The rearrangement links TRBV19 to TRBJ1-1; 7 nucleotides align to TRBD1. J lost 5 bases, V lost 7 bases, and 13 bases had no gene match. The CDR3 contains 15 residues. Per germline, CDR1 LNHDA and CDR2 SQIVND (reference sequence). CDR3 loop: CASKTGRGPWTEAFF. The CDR3 bases are TGTGCCAGTAAGACAGGGAGGGGCCCGTGGACTGAAGCTTTCTTT.

This clonotype was counted only a few times. The chain uses TRBV12-3 or TRBV12-4 and TRBJ1-4; D call uncertain. Trimming shortened V by 3 bases and J by 8 bases, and 13 bases separated the two germline ends. The CDR3 spans 14 residues. CDR3: CASSFGYYGEKLFF. The CDR3 nucleotides are TGTGCCAGCAGTTTCGGGTACTACGGGGAAAAACTGTTTTTT.

This chain uses TRBV2 with TRBJ2-3; possible D gene TRBD2, 5 bases. Germline V CDR1 and CDR2: SNHLY, FYNNEI. Trimming pared 8 bases from V and 3 bases from J, leaving 9 bases between. The CDR3 sequence is 12 residues long. In DNA, the CDR3 is TGTGCCAGCGGCCCGGGGACAGATACGCAGTATTTT. It codes for CASGPGTDTQYF. The whole variable domain, remainder taken from reference TRBV2 and TRBJ2-3, is EPEVTQTPSHQVTQMGQEVILRCVPISNHLYFYWYRQILGQKVEFLVSFYNNEISEKSEIFDDQFSVERPDGSNFTLKIRSTKLEDSAMYFCASGPGTDTQYFGPGTRLTVL.

DNA for the CDR3: TGCGCCAGCAGCCAAGATCTAAAGGGACACTACACAGATACGCAGTATTTT. Amino acids: CASSQDLKGHYTDTQYF. V gene TRBV4-1 combines with J gene TRBJ2-3; perhaps TRBD1 as D (6 bases). The CDR3 runs 17 residues. Trimming removed 0 bases from V and 2 bases from J, with 15 bases in between. In germline, CDR1 is MGHRA, CDR2 YSYEKL.

The CDR3 coding sequence is TGTGCCAGCAGTTTATGGGACAGGGAAACCAATGAGCAGTTCTTC. Protein sequence: CASSLWDRETNEQFF. The J gene is TRBJ2-1, the V gene TRBV27, with 9 bases matching TRBD1. This CDR3 has 15 residues. From germline, CDR1 is MNHEY and CDR2 SMNVEV (reference sequence). The trim removed 1 base at V and 6 bases at J, leaving 4 bases unmatched.

As DNA, the CDR3 is TGTGCCAGCAGCTACGGGACAACCTATGGCTACACCTTC. This translates into CASSYGTTYGYTF. This sequence joins TRBV27 and TRBJ1-2, with a tentative D call TRBD1 (6 bases). The CDR3 length is 13 residues. V gave up 6 bases and J gave up 4 bases, with 12 bases separating them. CDR1 and CDR2 from the germline V gene are MNHEY and SMNVEV (reference sequence).

This clonotype turned up a few times. The gene calls are TRBV5-5 and TRBJ1-5; 12 nucleotides agree with TRBD1. CDR1 is SGHKS, CDR2 YYEKEE, per germline (reference sequence). After removal of 2 bases from V and 12 bases from J, the junction contained 6 bases not matched to a gene. The CDR3 totals 14 residues. The CDR3 sequence: CASSFGTGGFNQHF. CDR3 nucleotide sequence: TGTGCCAGCAGCTTTGGGACAGGGGGCTTTAACCAGCATTTT.